This T cell receptor beta chain came from a study of low-dose radiotherapy and immunotherapy resistance in tumors. This clonotype was detected many times. A far more abundant clone sits one base away, making this likely a read error. The V and J ends lost 0 bases and 7 bases respectively, with 16 bases between them. The CDR3 spans 15 residues. Germline CDR1 LGHNA, CDR2 YNFKEQ. TCRs were put through roughly 19 PCR cycles of amplification with Phusion. A constant-region primer and the V-primer adapter served as the primer pair. In vitro transcription served to amplify the isolated mRNA. TCRdb re-called the reads with MiXCR, one entry per CDR3 protein. The table lists about 52,000 distinct CDR3 sequences, around 33% of them singletons. Time point denoted: after trial treatment. Documented treatment: LDRT plus nivolumab, ipilimumab, low-dose cyclophosphamide and aspirin (RACIN trial).

This sequence was found in a male donor with rectosigmoid adenocarcinoma. V is TRBV4-2 and J is TRBJ2-7; possible D gene TRBD2, 7 bases. The sample here was PBMCs, taken after low-dose radiotherapy plus immunotherapy. The CDR3 coding sequence is TGTGCCAGCAGCCAAGATTACGGGGGGCTCGATGAGCAGTACTTC. This encodes CASSQDYGGLDEQYF.